This T cell receptor (beta chain) was recorded in a study of blood T cell repertoires in COVID-19. The CDR3 loop spans 17 amino acids. Trimming stripped 0 bases from V and 2 bases from J, with 17 bases between. Germline V gene data show CDR1 as SGDLS and CDR2 as YYNGEE. TCRdb's copy holds only in-frame clones and misses some; the assay was immunoSEQ multiplex PCR. This sample has more than 100,000 clones, with about 79% found just once. Sequences were obtained from peripheral blood. This clonotype originated in a man in his 70s with acute or convalescent COVID-19. V and J are TRBV9 and TRBJ1-2, with TRBD1 as a possible D gene (5 bases). For the CDR3, the DNA is TGTGCCAGCAGCGTAGCTGAAGGGGCAGGCCAAAACTATGGCTACACCTTC. Protein: CASSVAEGAGQNYGYTF.